These 28 T cell receptor beta chains share one sample of origin, sequenced in a study of shared clonotypes between healthy human individuals (dated by TCRdb to the early 2020s). The library was generated by the immunoSEQ multiplex PCR assay. TCRdb holds this immuneACCESS table with in-frame rearrangements only. Some clones are missing; in checked studies, unresolved V genes explain under half, and the rest has no known cause. The sample yields 1.5 million to 2.5 million clones; approximately 95% were counted once. The ten largest account for roughly 1% of the sample. CD8 naive samples were CD45RO-negative cells positively selected for CCR7, giving a CD45RA+CCR7+ population that excluded TemRA cells. Sequences were obtained from naive CD8+ T cells sorted from blood. The sample's cell subset or site label, in plain terms: CD45RA+CCR7+. The receptor set was obtained from a man between 18 and 35 years old in good health.

The rearrangement links TRBV2 to TRBJ1-1, with 10 bases that match TRBD1. Germline lookup yields CDR1 SNHLY and CDR2 FYNNEI. The CDR3 extends over 16 amino acids. V lost 2 bases to trimming and J lost 0 bases; unmatched junction nucleotides: 3. The CDR3 nucleotides read TGTGCCAGCAGTGAACCGACAGGGGGCATGAACACTGAAGCTTTCTTT. Amino acids: CASSEPTGGMNTEAFF. The full variable domain, with the rest looked up from reference TRBV2 and TRBJ1-1, is EPEVTQTPSHQVTQMGQEVILRCVPISNHLYFYWYRQILGQKVEFLVSFYNNEISEKSEIFDDQFSVERPDGSNFTLKIRSTKLEDSAMYFCASSEPTGGMNTEAFFGQGTRLTVV.

This chain links TRBV13 with TRBJ2-1; a weak D match, TRBD2 (6 bases). This CDR3 comprises 15 residues. V was pared by 0 bases and J by 10 bases, with 16 bases between. Germline-derived CDR1 and CDR2 are PRHDT and FYEKMQ (reference sequence). The chain's CDR3 is CASSLGVGAGQEQFF. The CDR3 bases are TGTGCCAGCAGCTTAGGAGTCGGAGCGGGCCAAGAGCAGTTCTTC.

About this clone: In the same sample, other DNA sequences code for this CDR3. This chain joins TRBV6-6 and TRBJ2-3; unclear D gene. Trimming cost V 3 bases and J 5 bases, with 6 bases left between them. Germline values: CDR1 MNHNY, CDR2 SVGAGI (reference sequence). The CDR3 length is 12 residues. The CDR3 DNA reads TGTGCCAGCAGTTATAACGGAGATACGCAGTATTTT. Encoded protein: CASSYNGDTQYF.

In its sample, this clone was seen once. This chain connects TRBV11-2 to TRBJ2-7, with D uncertain. CDR3 length: 15 residues. The ends were cut back, 4 bases at V and 2 bases at J, with 15 bases in the middle. CDR1 SGHAT and CDR2 FQNNGV come from the germline V gene. CDR3 sequence: CASSSPRYTTYEQYF. Written as DNA, the CDR3 is TGTGCCAGCAGCTCCCCTCGCTATACTACCTACGAGCAGTACTTC.

V usage is TRBV27 and J usage is TRBJ2-3; perhaps TRBD2 as D (6 bases). CDR3 length equals 16 residues. The V gene's germline CDR1 is MNHEY and CDR2 SMNVEV (reference sequence). V lost 6 bases to trimming and J lost 4 bases, with 20 bases between them. CDR3: CASRRGGLASPDTQYF. Written as DNA, the CDR3 is TGTGCCAGCAGACGGGGTGGTCTAGCGTCGCCAGATACGCAGTATTTT.

The chain carries TRBV7-2 and TRBJ2-3; D remains unclear. From germline, CDR1 is SGHTA and CDR2 FQGNSA. The CDR3 totals 16 residues. Trimming removed 3 bases at V and 0 bases at J, with 13 bases between. CDR3 loop: CASSLGYDPSTDTQYF. In DNA form, the CDR3 reads TGTGCCAGCAGCTTGGGCTACGACCCAAGCACAGATACGCAGTATTTT.

The genes are TRBV7-9 and TRBJ1-3; the D is unclear. This CDR3 is 14 amino acids long. Germline CDR1 and CDR2: SEHNR and FQNEAQ (reference sequence). Trimming removed 5 bases from V and 1 base from J, with 9 bases in between. In DNA, the CDR3 is TGTGCCAGCAGCCCCAGTGAGTCTGGAAACACCATATATTTT. This encodes CASSPSESGNTIYF.

This chain uses TRBV28 with TRBJ2-1; TRBD2 might be the D (5 bases). The CDR3 extends over 13 amino acids. V dropped 4 bases and J dropped 9 bases, with 13 bases sitting between them. Germline CDR1 is MDHEN and CDR2 is SYDVKM. CDR3 nucleotides: TGTGCCAGCAGTTCCCCCCCTAGCACTGAGCAGTTCTTC. Translated, it gives CASSSPPSTEQFF.

DNA for the CDR3: TGCGCCAGCAGCCAAGATGAGGACAGTGGAAACACCATATATTTT. Residues: CASSQDEDSGNTIYF. The chain carries TRBV4-1 and TRBJ1-3, with D possibly TRBD1 on 6 matching bases. The germline V gene has CDR1 MGHRA and CDR2 YSYEKL. V lost 0 bases to trimming and J lost 3 bases, with 9 bases between them. The CDR3 is made up of 15 amino acids.

The chain recombines TRBV30 with TRBJ2-3; weak D call: TRBD2 (6 bases). The CDR3 has 14 residues. Germline lookup yields CDR1 GTSNPN and CDR2 SVGIG (reference sequence). Trimming left V 5 bases short and J 1 base short, with 13 bases between. CDR3 protein: CAWDWGGGTDTQYF. Here the CDR3 DNA reads TGTGCCTGGGATTGGGGCGGGGGCACAGATACGCAGTATTTT.

This clone was detected once. The identical CDR3 is also encoded by other nucleotide sequences in the sample. This sequence joins TRBV6-1 and TRBJ1-1; D is undetermined. V lost 3 bases, J lost 1 base, and 9 bases lay in between. The length of the CDR3 is 14 residues. From germline, CDR1 is MNHNS and CDR2 SASEGT. CDR3 protein: CASSEGGGNTEAFF. Written as DNA, the CDR3 is TGTGCCAGCAGTGAGGGCGGCGGGAACACTGAAGCTTTCTTT.

This chain links TRBV27 with TRBJ2-1, with 9 nucleotides matching TRBD2. This CDR3 has 17 amino acids. V was clipped by 6 bases and J by 7 bases; unmatched bases: 16. The germline gives CDR1 MNHEY, CDR2 SMNVEV (reference sequence). In DNA, the CDR3 is TGTGCCAGCAGATTTGGGCCCCAGCGGGGGGCCGGGAATGAGCAGTTCTTC. Residues: CASRFGPQRGAGNEQFF.

The rearrangement joins TRBV19 to TRBJ1-2; D is possibly TRBD1 (6 bases). Trimming stripped 3 bases from V and 4 bases from J, with 15 bases between. This CDR3 has 15 residues. The germline CDR1 and CDR2 sequences are LNHDA and SQIVND (reference sequence). CDR3 protein: CASSIGNRDPYGYTF. The CDR3 region has the DNA TGTGCCAGTAGTATTGGGAACAGGGACCCCTATGGCTACACCTTC.

This sequence joins TRBV5-6 and TRBJ1-6; unclear D gene. CDR1 and CDR2 (germline): SGHDT, YYEEEE. This CDR3 has 12 amino acids. The V gene lost 4 bases and the J gene lost 4 bases, with 3 bases spanning the gap. CDR3 protein: CASSNYNSPLHF. In nucleotides, the CDR3 is TGTGCCAGCAGCAATTATAATTCACCCCTCCACTTT.

The CDR3 sequence: CATRSAGGSQETQYF. CDR3 DNA sequence: TGTGCCACGAGGTCGGCAGGGGGCTCCCAAGAGACCCAGTACTTC. The chain recombines TRBV19 with TRBJ2-5; 8 bases agree with TRBD1. The CDR3 sequence is 15 residues long. Germline V gene data show CDR1 as LNHDA and CDR2 as SQIVND (reference sequence). After removal of 10 bases from V and 1 base from J, the junction contained 11 bases not matched to a gene.

The chain joins TRBV6-5 to TRBJ2-5, with 8 bases identical to TRBD2. Unmatched junction bases numbered 6, after V lost 2 bases and J lost 4 bases. Germline lookup yields CDR1 MNHEY and CDR2 SVGAGI. This CDR3 comprises 15 residues. The CDR3 loop is CASSYQGREGETQYF. The CDR3 DNA is TGTGCCAGCAGTTACCAGGGACGGGAGGGAGAGACCCAGTACTTC.

This chain links TRBV6-5 with TRBJ1-2; maybe TRBD1 (6 bases). The germline gives CDR1 MNHEY, CDR2 SVGAGI. There are 14 residues in the CDR3. The V end lost 4 bases, the J end lost 3 bases, and 12 bases lay between the germline ends. The CDR3 spells CASSSDSQDYGYTF. Written as DNA, the CDR3 is TGTGCCAGCAGTTCGGACAGTCAGGACTATGGCTACACCTTC.

The V call is TRBV7-9, the J call TRBJ2-1; 8 positions agree with TRBD2. Trimming removed 7 bases from V and 0 bases from J; junction bases left unmatched: 8. This CDR3 region has 16 residues. Germline values: CDR1 SEHNR, CDR2 FQNEAQ (reference sequence). The CDR3 loop reads CASTLEAGASYNEQFF. The CDR3 coding sequence is TGTGCCAGCACCCTAGAAGCGGGGGCCTCCTACAATGAGCAGTTCTTC.

This chain joins TRBV9 and TRBJ1-1; no clear D. With 4 bases removed from V and 4 bases from J, the gap between germline ends came to 8 bases. Germline V gene sequence: CDR1 SGDLS, CDR2 YYNGEE. The CDR3 has 12 residues. CDR3 bases: TGTGCCAGCAGCTCCTACGGCACTGAAGCTTTCTTT. Its protein is CASSSYGTEAFF.

The CDR3, as DNA: TGTGCCAGCAGTTACACGGGACTGTCTAACAACGAGCAGTACTTC. Its translation is CASSYTGLSNNEQYF. J is TRBJ2-7 and V is TRBV6-5, with D possibly matching TRBD2 (6 bases). Trimming took 2 bases from V and 5 from J, leaving 16 bases between them. Per germline, CDR1 MNHEY and CDR2 SVGAGI. The CDR3 loop spans 15 amino acids.

CDR3 sequence (DNA): TGTGCCAGCAGTTACTCAGATGGACTAAATGAGCAGTTCTTC. As protein: CASSYSDGLNEQFF. V is TRBV6-5 and J is TRBJ2-1, with a possible D match to TRBD2 (6 bases). Germline lookup yields CDR1 MNHEY and CDR2 SVGAGI. Trimming stripped 0 bases from V and 7 bases from J, with 10 bases between. The CDR3 runs 14 residues.

This clone has just one count. The chain uses TRBV9 and TRBJ2-7, with D perhaps matching TRBD1 (5 bases). Per germline, CDR1 SGDLS and CDR2 YYNGEE. Trimming removed 3 bases from V and 2 bases from J, with 18 bases in between. The length of the CDR3 is 16 residues. CDR3 residues: CASSASGWAKAYEQYF. The CDR3 DNA sequence: TGTGCCAGCAGCGCCTCAGGGTGGGCGAAAGCCTACGAGCAGTACTTC.

The V and J genes are TRBV5-1 and TRBJ1-1; D unclear. Germline lookup yields CDR1 SGHRS and CDR2 YFSETQ. This CDR3 has 13 residues. V was cut by 4 bases and J by 3 bases, with 10 bases left in between. The CDR3 reads CASSPARYTEAFF. The CDR3 DNA reads TGCGCCAGCAGCCCTGCGAGATACACTGAAGCTTTCTTT.

This clone was detected once. This sequence joins TRBV4-3 and TRBJ2-1; 11 nucleotides align to TRBD2. CDR1 and CDR2 (germline): LGHNA, YSLEER. This CDR3 has 16 amino acids. V lost 4 bases and J lost 1; bases outside the gene matches: 3. The CDR3 DNA follows: TGCGCCAGCAGCCCGGGACTAGCGGAATCCTACAATGAGCAGTTCTTC. It yields the protein CASSPGLAESYNEQFF.

V and J are TRBV4-1 and TRBJ2-7; D is perhaps TRBD1 (5 bases). Trimming took 4 bases from V and 6 from J, leaving 19 bases between them. The CDR3 extends over 15 amino acids. The germline gives CDR1 MGHRA, CDR2 YSYEKL. The CDR3 region is CASSRLGVQGREQYF. Written as DNA, the CDR3 is TGCGCCAGCAGCCGCCTAGGGGTCCAGGGTCGCGAGCAGTACTTC.

A remark on this clone: This sample also contains other DNA sequences that code for the same CDR3. The CDR3 bases are TGTGCCAGCAGTTTATCCCCAGGGGCCGGGAATTCACCCCTCCACTTT. It is translated as CASSLSPGAGNSPLHF. This chain uses TRBV27 with TRBJ1-6; TRBD1 is a possible D gene (6 bases). CDR1 and CDR2 from the germline V gene are MNHEY and SMNVEV (reference sequence). V lost 0 bases, J lost 7 bases, and 13 bases lay in between. The CDR3 contains 16 residues.

For this clone: The sample has other DNA sequences that encode this CDR3 too. The chain carries TRBV30 and TRBJ1-6; D remains unclear. The germline V and J ends were trimmed by 2 bases and 10 bases, with 9 bases remaining between them. Germline assignment: CDR1 GTSNPN and CDR2 SVGIG (reference sequence). The length of the CDR3 is 12 residues. CDR3 sequence reads: CAWSPSVSPLHF. The DNA for the CDR3 is TGTGCCTGGAGTCCCTCGGTATCACCCCTCCACTTT.

The chain combines TRBV7-6 with TRBJ2-5; D possibly corresponds to TRBD2 (6 bases). Per the germline V gene, CDR1 is SGHVS and CDR2 is FNYEAQ. The CDR3 sequence is 15 residues long. V was shortened by 2 bases and J by 4 bases, with 14 bases between the two germline ends. CDR3 protein: CASSLWAREPETQYF. CDR3 in DNA: TGTGCCAGCAGCTTATGGGCCCGGGAGCCAGAGACCCAGTACTTC.